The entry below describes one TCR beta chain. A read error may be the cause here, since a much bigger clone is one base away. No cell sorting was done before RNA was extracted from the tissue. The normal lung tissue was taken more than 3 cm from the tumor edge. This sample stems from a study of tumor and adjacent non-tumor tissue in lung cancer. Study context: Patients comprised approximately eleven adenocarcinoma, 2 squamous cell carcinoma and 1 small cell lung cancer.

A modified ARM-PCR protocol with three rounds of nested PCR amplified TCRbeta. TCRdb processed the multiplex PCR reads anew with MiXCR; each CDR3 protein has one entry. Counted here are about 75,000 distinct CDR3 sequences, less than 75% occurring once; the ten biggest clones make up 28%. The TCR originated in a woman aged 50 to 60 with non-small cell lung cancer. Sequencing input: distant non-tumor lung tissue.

The CDR3 DNA is TGTACCAGCAGTCCCTGGACTAGCACAGATACGCAGTATTTT. Translated: CTSSPWTSTDTQYF. The chain carries TRBV12-3 or TRBV12-4 and TRBJ2-3, with D possibly matching TRBD2 (5 bases). The CDR3 extends over 14 amino acids.